Listed below are T cell receptor beta chains from one sample, sequenced in a study of blood T cell repertoires in COVID-19. This table comes from immunoSEQ multiplex PCR, and its TCRdb copy is limited to in-frame clones, with some not included. The data hold 490,000 or so clones, with 75% to 90% observed a single time. Material for sequencing was PBMCs or T cells enriched from blood (not recorded which). Receptor source: a woman aged 60-70 years who had recovered from COVID-19. CDR3s include the opening cysteine and the closing phenylalanine or tryptophan.

CDR3: CATSDSGGDRYWSEQFF
length: 17
V: TRBV24-1

CDR3: CASSLAGGADTQYF
length: 14
V: TRBV7-6

CDR3: CASSLVIGGTGELFF
length: 15
V: TRBV7-8

CDR3: CASSHQGQAEQYF
length: 13
V: TRBV3-1/TRBV3-2

CDR3: CASSREKQYYEQYF
length: 14
V: TRBV6-5

CDR3: CASRGQGKMNTEAFF
length: 15
V: TRBV19

CDR3: CASSPGQGREKLFF
length: 14
V: TRBV18

CDR3: CASSIRGLTEKLFF
length: 14
V: TRBV19

CDR3: CASSRGTSGGARETQYF
length: 17
V: TRBV4-1

CDR3: CASSYGDSGNTIYF
length: 14
V: TRBV6-5

CDR3: CASSQEPRGAFF
length: 12
V: TRBV3-1/TRBV3-2

CDR3: CASSLGRWSSYEQYF
length: 15
V: TRBV5-1

CDR3: CASRDRGPGYGYTF
length: 14
V: TRBV2

CDR3: CASSGGANQPQHF
length: 13
V: TRBV10-2

CDR3: CAISGEAYGYTF
length: 12
V: TRBV10-3

CDR3: CATSDSLTGDGYTF
length: 14
V: TRBV24-1

CDR3: CASSETGPPEAFF
length: 13
V: TRBV2

CDR3: CASSPSWGTGGVLNSPLHF
length: 19
V: TRBV7-9

CDR3: CASSAGTGGGGAFF
length: 14
V: TRBV19

CDR3: CAISGGQGPLSETQYF
length: 16
V: TRBV10-3

CDR3: CAWSGGGSTQPQHF
length: 14
V: TRBV30

CDR3: CAISESRNRMQETQYF
length: 16
V: TRBV10-3

CDR3: CASTFPQGVVTYNEQFF
length: 17
V: TRBV6-4

CDR3: CASIRSTENYGYTF
length: 14
V: TRBV6-5